This T cell receptor (beta chain) was retrieved from a study of cytomegalovirus exposure and HLA in healthy donors. Whole-study findings and limits: According to an earlier analysis, most TCR beta V segments yielded productive rearrangements about 87% or about 30% of the time.

Donors had nominal health at sampling but likely had unrecorded immune exposures. This PCR relied on a set of 60 Vbeta primers and 13 Jbeta primers. In the study's own analysis: In a later analysis, roughly 10 million of 83 million or so unique beta chains occurred in at least two donors. Profiled with immunoSEQ multiplex PCR; TCRdb holds only in-frame clones, not every one. V, J and clone size derive from that table, while D and trimming were established from the DNA sequence. The sample holds about 210,000 clones; approximately 86% are singletons and the top ten take roughly 0.34%. About this clone: Its antigen is undetermined.

Losses at the gene ends were 2 bases for V and 1 base for J; bases not matched to a gene: 10. Germline CDR1 is MNHEY and CDR2 is SMNVEV (reference sequence). This CDR3 has 20 residues. The TCR sequence derives from a woman aged 25 to 39 in good health and CMV-seronegative. The V and J genes are TRBV27 and TRBJ2-1, with 14 bases aligning to TRBD2. The specimen was PBMCs. CDR3 coding DNA: TGTGCCAGCAGTTTACTCTACCGGACTAGCGGGAGGAGGTCCTACAATGAGCAGTTCTTC. It encodes CASSLLYRTSGRRSYNEQFF.